The entry below gives a single T cell receptor (beta chain) sequence along with its context. Libraries of TCR beta came from iRepertoire HTBI primers plus Arm-PCR of CDR3 regions. TCRdb called the multiplex PCR reads again in MiXCR, with one record for every CDR3 protein. The sample contains almost 450,000 distinct CDR3 sequences, about a sixth of which appear only once. The record originates from a study of regulatory T cells in long-lasting Graves disease. Time point noted: newly diagnosed GD, antithyroid drugs for less than 3 months. Generation of the TCR library employed RNA extracted from PBMCs. These sequences were also reported in another study, on T cells in Graves' hyperthyroidism and ophthalmopathy.

The source is a young woman with Graves disease. The sample here was peripheral blood mononuclear cells (PBMCs), taken at new diagnosis, from a patient treated with antithyroid drugs.

The CDR3 is CSAPRDSNYGYTF. CDR3 DNA sequence: TGCAGTGCTCCCCGGGACAGTAACTATGGCTACACCTTC. The rearrangement links TRBV20-1 to TRBJ1-2; 7 nucleotides align to TRBD1. The CDR3 has 13 amino acids. The germline gives CDR1 DFQATT, CDR2 SNEGSKA (reference sequence). Unmatched junction bases numbered 4, after V lost 5 bases and J lost 1 base.